The TCR beta chain described here comes from a study of cytomegalovirus exposure and HLA in healthy donors. Study-wide results and limits: The study recorded over 150 TCR beta chains that were cytomegalovirus-associated.

A single count supports this clone. Its antigen is not identified. The donors were healthy bone marrow donors. PCR employed 60 Vbeta and 13 Jbeta primers. Profiled with immunoSEQ multiplex PCR; TCRdb holds only in-frame clones, not every one. The top ten clones hold around 0.96% of a sample with fewer than 200,000 clones, roughly 84% of them seen once. Sequencing was carried out using PBMCs. This receptor was taken from a man aged 25-45 years in good health and CMV-seronegative.

DNA of the CDR3: TGTGCCAGTACCCCACGGCAGGGTGGAACAACTAATGAAAAACTGTTTTTT. Translated: CASTPRQGGTTNEKLFF. The chain joins TRBV19 to TRBJ1-4; perhaps TRBD1 as D (5 bases). The CDR3 spans 17 residues. V was shortened by 7 bases and J by 0 bases, with 18 bases between the two germline ends. Germline CDR1 LNHDA, CDR2 SQIVND (reference sequence).